This T cell receptor (beta chain) was sequenced during a study of regulatory and conventional T cells in RAG deficiency. The CDR3 has 15 residues. The J segment lost 7 bases and the V segment lost 5 bases, leaving 8 bases of the junction unmatched. CDR1 and CDR2 from the germline V gene are MDHEN and SYDVKM. Genomic DNA came from blood conventional CD4+ T cells gated CD25-low CD127-high. The study, taken as a whole, reports: Omenn patients showed >90% Treg-Tconv overlap and shorter CDR3 lengths.

Note on this clone: The antigen remains unidentified.

Data came from immunoSEQ multiplex PCR; TCRdb stores just in-frame clones and leaves some out. The table records 20,000 to 25,000 clones, 95% to 96% of them present only once. The sample was also linked to a second study, of regulatory T cells. That paper adds: The PCR used 52 TRBV and 13 TRBJ primers. In patients, unique TRB V-J pairs were restricted and V/J usage skewed, especially in Tregs.

This sequence joins TRBV28 and TRBJ1-4; 9 bases map to TRBD1. Source material: CD25- CD4+ T cells sorted from blood. The source is a human donor in good health. This CDR3 is CASSASGQGSEKLFF. CDR3 DNA: TGTGCCAGCAGTGCCTCGGGACAGGGTAGTGAAAAACTGTTTTTT.